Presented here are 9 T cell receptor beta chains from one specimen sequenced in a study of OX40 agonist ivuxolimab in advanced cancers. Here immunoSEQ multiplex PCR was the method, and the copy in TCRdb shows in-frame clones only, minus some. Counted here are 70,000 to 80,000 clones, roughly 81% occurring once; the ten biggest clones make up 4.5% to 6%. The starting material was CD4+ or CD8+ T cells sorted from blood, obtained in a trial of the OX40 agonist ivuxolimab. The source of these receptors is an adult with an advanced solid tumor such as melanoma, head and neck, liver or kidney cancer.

The CDR3 region is CASSQDMSRGYFSYEQYF. The CDR3 region has the DNA TGCGCCAGCAGCCAAGATATGTCTCGGGGCTACTTCTCCTACGAGCAGTACTTC. The chain uses TRBV4-1 and TRBJ2-7; D may correspond to TRBD1 or TRBD2 (5 bases each). Germline V gene lookup returns CDR1 MGHRA and CDR2 YSYEKL. The V and J ends lost 0 bases and 0 bases respectively, with 18 bases between them. This CDR3 comprises 18 residues.

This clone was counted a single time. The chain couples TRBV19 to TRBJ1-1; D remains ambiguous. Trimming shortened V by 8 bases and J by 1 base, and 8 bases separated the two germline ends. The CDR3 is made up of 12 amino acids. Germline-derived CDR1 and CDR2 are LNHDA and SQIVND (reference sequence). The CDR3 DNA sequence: TGTGCCAGTGTTCGACAGAACACTGAAGCTTTCTTT. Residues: CASVRQNTEAFF.

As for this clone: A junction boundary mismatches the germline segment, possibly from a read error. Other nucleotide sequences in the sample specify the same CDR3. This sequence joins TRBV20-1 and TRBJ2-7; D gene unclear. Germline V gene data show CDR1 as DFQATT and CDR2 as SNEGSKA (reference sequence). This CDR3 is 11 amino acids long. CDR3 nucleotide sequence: TGCAGCGCTAACGGCAACTACGAGCAGTACTTC. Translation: CSANGNYEQYF.

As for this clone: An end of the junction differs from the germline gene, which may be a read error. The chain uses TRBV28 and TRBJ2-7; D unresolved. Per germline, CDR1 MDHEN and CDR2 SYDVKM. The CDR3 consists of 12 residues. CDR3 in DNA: TGTGCCAGCAGTTTAAACACCTACGGGCAGTACTTC. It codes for CASSLNTYGQYF.

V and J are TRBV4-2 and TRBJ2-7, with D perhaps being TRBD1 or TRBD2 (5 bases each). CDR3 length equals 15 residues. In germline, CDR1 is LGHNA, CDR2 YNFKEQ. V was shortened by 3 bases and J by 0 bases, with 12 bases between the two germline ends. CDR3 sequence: CASSHTGGSSYEQYF. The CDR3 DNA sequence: TGTGCCAGCAGCCATACTGGGGGAAGCTCCTACGAGCAGTACTTC.

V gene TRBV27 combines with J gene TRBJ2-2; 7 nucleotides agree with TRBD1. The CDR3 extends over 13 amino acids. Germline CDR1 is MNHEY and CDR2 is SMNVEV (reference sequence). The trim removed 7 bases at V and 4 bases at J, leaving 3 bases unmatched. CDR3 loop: CASKRQGTGELFF. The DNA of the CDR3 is TGTGCCAGCAAACGACAGGGCACCGGGGAGCTGTTTTTT.

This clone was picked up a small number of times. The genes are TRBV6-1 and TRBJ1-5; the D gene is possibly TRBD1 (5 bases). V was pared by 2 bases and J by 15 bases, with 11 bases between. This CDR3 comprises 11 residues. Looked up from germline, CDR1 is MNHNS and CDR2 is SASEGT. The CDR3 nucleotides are TGTGCCAGCAGTGAACAGGGCACCCCGCATTTT. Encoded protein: CASSEQGTPHF.

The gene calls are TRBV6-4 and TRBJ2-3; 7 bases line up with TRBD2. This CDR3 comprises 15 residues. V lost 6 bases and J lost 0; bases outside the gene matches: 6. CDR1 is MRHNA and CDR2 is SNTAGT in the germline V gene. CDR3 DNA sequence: TGTGCCAGCAGACTAGCGTATACTAGCACAGATACGCAGTATTTT. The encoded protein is CASRLAYTSTDTQYF.

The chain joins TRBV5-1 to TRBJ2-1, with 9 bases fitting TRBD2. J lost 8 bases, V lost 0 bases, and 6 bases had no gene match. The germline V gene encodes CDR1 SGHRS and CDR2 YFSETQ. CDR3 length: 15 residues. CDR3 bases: TGCGCCAGCAGCTTGGATAGCGGGAGTCGCCATGAGCAGTTCTTC. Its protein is CASSLDSGSRHEQFF.